A selection of T cell receptor beta chains follows, all from one sample in a study of blood T cells in healthy people across ages. One entry per CDR3 protein results from TCRdb running MiXCR on the 5' RACE reads. The sample records around 800,000 distinct CDR3 sequences, 50% to 65% being singletons. The sequenced sample consisted of blood. All receptors come from a man older than 75 in good health. Both conserved end residues are part of each CDR3. D genes are given only for firm matches. The listing skips clone size in some rows; elsewhere it reads once, few, many or a size class.

TRBV9	.	TRBJ1-6	14	.	CASSEDSYNSPLHF	TGTGCCAGCAGCGAGGACTCGTATAATTCACCCCTCCACTTT
TRBV20-1	.	TRBJ2-1	16	.	CSARDASESSYNEQFF	TGCAGTGCTAGAGATGCGTCCGAGAGCTCCTACAATGAGCAGTTCTTC
TRBV5-1	.	TRBJ2-7	14	TRBD2	CASRREQASYEQYF	TGCGCCAGCCGGCGGGAGCAGGCCTCCTACGAGCAGTACTTC
TRBV27	.	TRBJ2-7	12	.	CASSLWVYEQYF	TGTGCCAGCAGTCTTTGGGTTTACGAGCAGTACTTC
TRBV20-1	few	TRBJ2-7	15	.	CSAKEWRDAPYEQYF	TGCAGTGCTAAGGAGTGGCGGGACGCCCCCTACGAGCAGTACTTC
TRBV29-1	few	TRBJ1-2	12	TRBD1	CSDWTGVHGYTF	TGCAGCGACTGGACAGGGGTTCATGGCTACACCTTC
TRBV6-5	.	TRBJ2-7	11	.	CASSTVREQYF	TGTGCCAGCAGTACAGTTCGCGAGCAGTACTTC
TRBV18	.	TRBJ1-2	16	.	CASSPPSGGLLYGYTF	TGTGCCAGCTCACCACCTTCCGGCGGGCTCCTCTATGGCTACACCTTC
TRBV7-2	.	TRBJ1-2	14	.	CASSLAGYSYGYTF	TGTGCCAGCAGCTTGGCAGGGTATTCCTATGGCTACACCTTC
TRBV7-3	.	TRBJ2-2	16	.	CASSFWGAPNTGELFF	TGTGCCAGCAGCTTTTGGGGGGCGCCTAACACCGGGGAGCTGTTTTTT
TRBV24-1	.	TRBJ1-1	13	.	CATKGLTNTEAFF	TGTGCCACCAAGGGACTTACGAACACTGAAGCTTTCTTT
TRBV5-1	.	TRBJ2-3	18	.	CASSFWSAWGQNTDTQYF	TGCGCCAGCAGCTTTTGGAGTGCGTGGGGGCAGAACACAGATACGCAGTATTTT
TRBV20-1	few	TRBJ1-2	13	.	CSARPREDYGYTF	TGCAGTGCTAGGCCCAGGGAGGACTATGGCTACACCTTC
TRBV30	.	TRBJ2-1	12	.	CAGSVSGSEQFF	TGTGCCGGGAGTGTTTCAGGGAGTGAGCAGTTCTTC
TRBV12-3/TRBV12-4	.	TRBJ1-5	16	TRBD1	CASSLGTGSSNQPQHF	TGTGCCAGCAGTCTAGGGACAGGGAGTAGCAATCAGCCCCAGCATTTT
TRBV6-2/TRBV6-3	.	TRBJ2-1	14	TRBD1	CASLRDRGLSEQFF	TGTGCCAGTCTCCGGGACAGGGGGCTCAGTGAGCAGTTCTTC
TRBV5-1	.	TRBJ2-5	15	TRBD1	CASSLSTGAEETQYF	TGCGCCAGCAGCCTTTCTACAGGGGCGGAAGAGACCCAGTACTTC
TRBV28	many	TRBJ2-7	11	.	CASSLAYEQYF	TGTGCCAGCAGCTTAGCCTACGAGCAGTACTTC
TRBV9	.	TRBJ2-2	14	.	CASNLDGGTGELFF	TGTGCCAGCAACCTGGACGGTGGGACCGGGGAGCTGTTTTTT
TRBV29-1	once	TRBJ2-7	14	TRBD2	CSVVAGTSSYEQYF	TGCAGCGTTGTGGCCGGGACTAGCTCCTACGAGCAGTACTTC
TRBV19	.	TRBJ2-1	13	.	CDSSSLASNEQFF	TGTGACAGTAGTTCGTTAGCCAGCAATGAGCAGTTCTTC
TRBV7-6	.	TRBJ1-1	17	TRBD1	CASSSLPQGAVNTEAFF	TGTGCCAGCAGCTCACTACCTCAGGGGGCGGTGAACACTGAAGCTTTCTTT
TRBV6-2/TRBV6-3	.	TRBJ2-7	15	TRBD2	CAGRSGTYTAYEQYF	TGTGCCGGCAGAAGCGGGACCTATACCGCCTACGAGCAGTACTTC
TRBV12-3/TRBV12-4	.	TRBJ2-7	15	TRBD2	CASSLQAGGPHEQYF	TGTGCCAGCAGTTTACAAGCGGGGGGGCCTCACGAGCAGTACTTC
TRBV20-1	.	TRBJ2-5	16	.	CSASPSGGRGQETQYF	TGCAGTGCTAGCCCTTCAGGGGGGAGAGGGCAAGAGACCCAGTACTTC
TRBV28	.	TRBJ2-5	17	.	CASSLVSLWISQETQYF	TGTGCCAGCAGTTTAGTATCCCTCTGGATATCCCAAGAGACCCAGTACTTC
TRBV12-3/TRBV12-4	.	TRBJ1-5	15	.	CASSFWGSSNQPQHF	TGTGCCAGCAGTTTTTGGGGGTCAAGCAATCAGCCCCAGCATTTT
TRBV7-9	.	TRBJ2-1	18	.	CASSLGDLSVISYNEQFF	TGTGCCAGCAGCTTAGGCGACCTTAGCGTGATCTCCTACAATGAGCAGTTCTTC
TRBV11-2	.	TRBJ2-1	15	TRBD2	CASSPSGSAYNEQFF	TGTGCCAGCAGCCCTAGCGGGAGCGCCTACAATGAGCAGTTCTTC
TRBV6-2/TRBV6-3	few	TRBJ2-7	12	.	CASSSSGHEQYF	TGTGCCAGCAGTTCCTCCGGACACGAGCAGTACTTC
TRBV5-1	.	TRBJ2-1	14	.	CASSLVTQQVEQFF	TGCGCCAGCAGCTTGGTGACCCAGCAGGTTGAGCAGTTCTTC
TRBV5-1	few	TRBJ2-1	15	.	CASSLKEATYNEQFF	TGCGCCAGCAGCTTGAAGGAGGCCACCTACAATGAGCAGTTCTTC
TRBV12-3/TRBV12-4	.	TRBJ2-3	17	.	CASSSLRQGGQHRYAYF	TGTGCCAGCAGTTCCCTAAGACAGGGAGGGCAGCACAGATACGCGTATTTT
TRBV5-5	.	TRBJ2-3	13	.	CASSLEQTDTQYF	TGTGCCAGCAGCTTGGAGCAAACAGATACGCAGTATTTT
TRBV10-3	few	TRBJ1-6	12	.	CAISEIPPTLHF	TGTGCCATCAGTGAGATCCCGCCGACCCTCCACTTT
TRBV5-1	.	TRBJ2-3	16	.	CASSPGRGSIPDTQYF	TGCGCCAGCAGCCCTGGCCGAGGGAGCATCCCAGATACGCAGTATTTT
TRBV2	.	TRBJ2-6	19	TRBD1	CASSFSSGTGSLGANVLTF	TGTGCCAGCAGTTTTTCCTCCGGGACAGGGTCCTTGGGGGCCAACGTCCTGACTTTC
TRBV2	once	TRBJ2-2	14	.	CASNREGSTGELFF	TGTGCCAGCAACAGGGAGGGCAGCACCGGGGAGCTGTTTTTT
TRBV10-3	few	TRBJ2-5	14	TRBD2	CAIRGLAGEETQYF	TGTGCCATCCGGGGACTAGCGGGAGAAGAGACCCAGTACTTC
TRBV20-1	few	TRBJ2-5	13	TRBD2	CSAWLAVQETQYF	TGCAGTGCGTGGCTAGCGGTCCAAGAGACCCAGTACTTC
TRBV20-1	.	TRBJ2-3	15	TRBD2	CSARPSGRWTDTQYF	TGCAGTGCTAGACCTAGCGGGAGGTGGACAGATACGCAGTATTTT
TRBV7-9	.	TRBJ2-1	18	TRBD1	CARSRRQGNLFANNEQFF	TGTGCCAGATCTCGGAGACAGGGAAATTTATTTGCCAACAATGAGCAGTTCTTC
TRBV28	.	TRBJ2-7	11	.	CATYRNGEQYF	TGTGCGACCTACCGCAACGGCGAGCAGTACTTC
TRBV6-1	.	TRBJ2-5	14	.	CASSEGGTRETQYF	TGTGCCAGCAGTGAAGGGGGGACCCGGGAGACCCAGTACTTC
TRBV29-1	.	TRBJ2-1	12	TRBD2	CSVTSGMNEQFF	TGCAGCGTGACTAGCGGGATGAATGAGCAGTTCTTC
TRBV7-9	.	TRBJ2-7	13	TRBD1	CASSRGQEDEQYF	TGTGCCAGCAGCAGAGGACAGGAGGACGAGCAGTACTTC
TRBV18	.	TRBJ1-4	16	.	CASSPNSGTGNEKLFF	TGTGCCAGCTCACCAAACTCCGGGACGGGGAATGAAAAACTGTTTTTT
TRBV25-1	.	TRBJ2-5	14	.	CASSESVGQETQYF	TGTGCCAGCAGTGAATCCGTAGGGCAAGAGACCCAGTACTTC